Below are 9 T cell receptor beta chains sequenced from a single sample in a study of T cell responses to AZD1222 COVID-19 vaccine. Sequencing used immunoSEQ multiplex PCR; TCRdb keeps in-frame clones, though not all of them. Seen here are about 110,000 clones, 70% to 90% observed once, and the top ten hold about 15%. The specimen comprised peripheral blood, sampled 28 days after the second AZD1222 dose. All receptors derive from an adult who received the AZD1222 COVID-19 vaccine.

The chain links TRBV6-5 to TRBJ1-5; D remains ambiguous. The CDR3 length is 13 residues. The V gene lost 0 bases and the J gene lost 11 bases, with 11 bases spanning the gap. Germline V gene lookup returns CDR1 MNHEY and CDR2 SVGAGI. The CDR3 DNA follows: TGTGCCAGCAGTTACTCGTCGAGATCAGCCCAGCATTTT. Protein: CASSYSSRSAQHF.

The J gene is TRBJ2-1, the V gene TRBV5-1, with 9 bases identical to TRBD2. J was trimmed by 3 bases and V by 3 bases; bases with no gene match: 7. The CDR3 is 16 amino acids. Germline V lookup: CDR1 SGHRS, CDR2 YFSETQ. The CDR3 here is CASSYPSGIGYNEQFF. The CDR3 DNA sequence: TGCGCCAGCAGCTACCCTAGCGGGATAGGCTACAATGAGCAGTTCTTC.

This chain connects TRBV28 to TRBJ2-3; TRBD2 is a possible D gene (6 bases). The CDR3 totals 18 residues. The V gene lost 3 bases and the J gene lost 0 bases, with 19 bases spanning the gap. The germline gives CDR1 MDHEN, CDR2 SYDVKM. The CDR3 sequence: CASSLWTMLATSTDTQYF. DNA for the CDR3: TGTGCCAGCAGTTTGTGGACCATGCTAGCGACTAGCACAGATACGCAGTATTTT.

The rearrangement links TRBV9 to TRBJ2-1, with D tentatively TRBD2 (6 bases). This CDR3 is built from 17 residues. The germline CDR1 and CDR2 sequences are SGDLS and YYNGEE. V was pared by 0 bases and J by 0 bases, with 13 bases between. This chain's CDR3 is CASSVEIAAHSYNEQFF. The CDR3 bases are TGTGCCAGCAGCGTAGAAATAGCGGCCCACTCCTACAATGAGCAGTTCTTC.

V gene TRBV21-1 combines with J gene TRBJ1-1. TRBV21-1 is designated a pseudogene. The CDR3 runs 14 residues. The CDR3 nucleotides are TGTGCCAGCAGCAAAGCCGACGGCCCCACTGAAGCTTTCTTT. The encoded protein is CASSKADGPTEAFF.

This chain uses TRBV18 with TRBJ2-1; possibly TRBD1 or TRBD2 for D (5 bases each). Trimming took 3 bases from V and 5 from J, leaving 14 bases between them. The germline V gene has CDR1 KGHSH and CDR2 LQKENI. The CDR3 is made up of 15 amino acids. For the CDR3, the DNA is TGTGCCAGCTCACCGACCGGGACCTTAGACAATGAGCAGTTCTTC. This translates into CASSPTGTLDNEQFF.

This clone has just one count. The CDR3 region has the DNA TGCACCAGCAGCCAAGATGTTTACAGGGTGGAAAAACTGTTTTTT. It translates to CTSSQDVYRVEKLFF. The genes are TRBV1 and TRBJ1-4; the D call TRBD1 from the table was never checked on the DNA. TRBV1 is annotated as a pseudogene. The CDR3 has 15 amino acids.

This CDR3 reads CASSGQDPPLMYNEQFF. The CDR3 bases are TGTGCCAGTAGTGGGCAGGACCCTCCCCTTATGTACAATGAGCAGTTCTTC. V and J are TRBV19 and TRBJ2-1; D not resolved. The CDR3 extends over 17 amino acids. V dropped 5 bases and J dropped 4 bases, with 21 bases sitting between them. Germline V lookup: CDR1 LNHDA, CDR2 SQIVND (reference sequence).

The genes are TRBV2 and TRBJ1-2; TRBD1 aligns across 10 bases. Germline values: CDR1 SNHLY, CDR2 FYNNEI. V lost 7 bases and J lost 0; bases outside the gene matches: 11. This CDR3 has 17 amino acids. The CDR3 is CASIRPGQGTTNYGYTF. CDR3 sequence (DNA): TGTGCCAGCATCCGACCGGGACAGGGGACAACTAACTATGGCTACACCTTC.